The 11 T cell receptor beta chains below were found in one sample sequenced in a study of shared clonotypes between healthy human individuals. This table comes from immunoSEQ multiplex PCR, and its TCRdb copy is limited to in-frame clones, with some not included. The sample yields more than 450,000 clones, 60% to 85% seen once. What was sequenced was PBMCs. Receptors originate from a woman aged 40 to 50 in good health. Some clones in this sample may be carry-over from other donors' samples.

This clone showed up just once. This chain connects TRBV2 to TRBJ2-2, with 8 positions matching TRBD1. The germline CDR1 and CDR2 sequences are SNHLY and FYNNEI. This CDR3 region has 12 residues. The J segment lost 4 bases and the V segment lost 8 bases, leaving 0 bases of the junction unmatched. CDR3 bases: TGTGCCAGCGGGACAGGCACCGGGGAGCTGTTTTTT. Amino acid sequence: CASGTGTGELFF.

The rearrangement links TRBV30 to TRBJ2-1; 7 nucleotides align to TRBD2. Germline lookup yields CDR1 GTSNPN and CDR2 SVGIG (reference sequence). This CDR3 spans 15 amino acids. V shed 0 bases and J 6 bases; nucleotides not matched to a gene: 8. CDR3 protein: CAWSVGLVIGNEQFF. The CDR3 nucleotides are TGTGCCTGGAGTGTAGGACTAGTGATAGGCAATGAGCAGTTCTTC.

This chain connects TRBV5-1 to TRBJ1-1; D unclear. This CDR3 contains 14 residues. V lost 4 bases to trimming and J lost 4 bases, with 14 bases between them. In germline, CDR1 is SGHRS, CDR2 YFSETQ. The CDR3 loop is CASSNPGVATEAFF. CDR3 DNA: TGCGCCAGCAGCAACCCGGGAGTTGCCACTGAAGCTTTCTTT.

This clone was seen just once. The J gene is TRBJ2-3, the V gene TRBV19; the match to TRBD2 covers 11 bases. Germline loops: CDR1 LNHDA, CDR2 SQIVND (reference sequence). Trimming cost V 6 bases and J 2 bases; bases outside gene matches: 4. There are 15 residues in the CDR3. CDR3 in DNA: TGTGCCAGTAGGGGGGGACTAGCGGTCACAGATACGCAGTATTTT. Translation gives CASRGGLAVTDTQYF.

This clone was detected only a few times. The V and J genes are TRBV5-1 and TRBJ2-4; D is possibly TRBD2 (5 bases). Germline V gene data show CDR1 as SGHRS and CDR2 as YFSETQ. V was trimmed by 4 bases and J by 9 bases, leaving 14 bases between them. CDR3 length: 13 amino acids. CDR3 sequence reads: CASSLDGEGIQYF. The CDR3 DNA sequence: TGCGCCAGCAGCCTTGACGGTGAGGGCATTCAGTACTTC. Using reference TRBV5-1 and TRBJ2-4 for the parts outside the CDR3, the full variable domain is KAGVTQTPRYLIKTRGQQVTLSCSPISGHRSVSWYQQTPGQGLQFLFEYFSETQRNKGNFPGRFSGRQFSNSRSEMNVSTLELGDSALYLCASSLDGEGIQYFGAGTRLSVL.

The chain joins TRBV11-2 to TRBJ2-7; TRBD1 matches at 7 bases. CDR3 length: 12 amino acids. CDR1 is SGHAT, CDR2 FQNNGV, per germline. The V gene end was trimmed by 5 bases and the J gene end by 7 bases; junction bases not matched to a gene: 5. The DNA of the CDR3 is TGTGCCAGCAGCCCACAGGGGCCTGAGCAGTACTTC. Amino acid sequence: CASSPQGPEQYF. The full variable domain, its missing parts supplied by reference TRBV11-2 and TRBJ2-7, is EAGVAQSPRYKIIEKRQSVAFWCNPISGHATLYWYQQILGQGPKLLIQFQNNGVVDDSQLPKDRFSAERLKGVDSTLKIQPAKLEDSAVYLCASSPQGPEQYFGPGTRLTVT.

V gene TRBV6-5 combines with J gene TRBJ2-1; TRBD1 is a possible D gene (5 bases). This CDR3 comprises 14 residues. V shed 6 bases and J shed 8 bases, with 17 bases lying between them. Germline CDR1 reads MNHEY; CDR2 reads SVGAGI. CDR3 DNA sequence: TGTGCCAGCAGGACACAGGAGCGAGGCGATGAGCAGTTCTTC. Translation: CASRTQERGDEQFF.

The chain has TRBV6-1 and TRBJ1-5; tentative D call: TRBD1 (5 bases). V was clipped by 4 bases and J by 4 bases, with 20 bases between them. CDR1 and CDR2 from the germline V gene are MNHNS and SASEGT. This CDR3 comprises 17 residues. This CDR3 is CASSARGGRAENQPQHF. The CDR3 bases are TGTGCCAGCAGTGCCCGCGGGGGACGGGCGGAAAATCAGCCCCAGCATTTT.

With regard to this clone: The likely explanation is a read error, given a far larger clone one base away. This sample includes further DNA sequences coding for the same CDR3. The rearrangement links TRBV7-9 to TRBJ1-3, with D hard to call. V lost 7 bases and J 6 bases, leaving 10 bases between the germline ends. Germline-derived CDR1 and CDR2 are SEHNR and FQNEAQ (reference sequence). There are 12 residues in the CDR3. The CDR3 DNA reads as TGTGCCAGCAACTCGGTAGTAAACACCATATATTTT. Encoded protein: CASNSVVNTIYF.

The chain employs TRBV13 and TRBJ2-5; a possible D gene is TRBD1 (6 bases). The J call may be mistaken, given a closer DNA end match to TRBJ2-7. The CDR3 sequence is 16 residues long. CDR1 and CDR2 from the germline V gene are PRHDT and FYEKMQ (reference sequence). CDR3 nucleotide sequence: TGTGCCAGCAGCTCCCCCGGGACACGGGTCTCCTACGAGCAGTACTTC. It encodes CASSSPGTRVSYEQYF.

The chain joins TRBV27 to TRBJ2-7; the D gene is possibly TRBD2 (5 bases). This CDR3 comprises 14 residues. Germline CDR1 and CDR2: MNHEY and SMNVEV (reference sequence). V was shortened by 6 bases and J by 2 bases, with 14 bases between the two germline ends. CDR3 region: CASRTGNTPYEQYF. CDR3 DNA: TGTGCCAGCAGGACCGGGAATACCCCCTACGAGCAGTACTTC.